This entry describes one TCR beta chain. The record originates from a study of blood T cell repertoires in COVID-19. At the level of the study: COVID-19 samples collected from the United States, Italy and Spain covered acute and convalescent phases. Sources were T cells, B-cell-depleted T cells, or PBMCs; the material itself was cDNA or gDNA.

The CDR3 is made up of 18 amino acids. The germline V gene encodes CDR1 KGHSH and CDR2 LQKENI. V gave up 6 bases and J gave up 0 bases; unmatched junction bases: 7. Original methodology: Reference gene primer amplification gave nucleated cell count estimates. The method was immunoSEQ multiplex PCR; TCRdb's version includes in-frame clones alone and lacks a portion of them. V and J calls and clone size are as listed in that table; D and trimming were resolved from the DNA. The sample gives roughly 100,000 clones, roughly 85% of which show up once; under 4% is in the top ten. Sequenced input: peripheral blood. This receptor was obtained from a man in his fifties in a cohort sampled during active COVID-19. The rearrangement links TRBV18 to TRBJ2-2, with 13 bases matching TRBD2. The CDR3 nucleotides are TGTGCCAGCTCTCAAGATGGGACTAGCGGGGCGAACACCGGGGAGCTGTTTTTT. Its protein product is CASSQDGTSGANTGELFF.